This T cell receptor beta chain was captured in a study of shared clonotypes between healthy human individuals. About the study: In total, the donors were a couple of women and a few men aged 18 to 49.

Measured with immunoSEQ multiplex PCR; TCRdb has only the in-frame clones, and not every one. Among about 470,000 clones, roughly three quarters were seen once, and the ten largest hold less than 15%. Study-wide results and caveats: The sole specimen, blood, was sampled, and tissue repertoires likely differ.

V trimming: 2 bases; J trimming: 2 bases; junction bases outside the gene matches: 5. The CDR3 sequence is 14 residues long. Germline CDR1 GTSNPN, CDR2 SVGIG (reference sequence). Points on this clone: The target antigen is unknown.

Sequenced sample: PBMCs. The receptor was derived from a woman aged 40-49 years in good health. Some clones in this sample may be carry-over from other donors' samples. The chain uses TRBV30 and TRBJ2-7; 8 nucleotides line up with TRBD2. This CDR3 is CAWSMTSAAYEQYF. The CDR3 nucleotides read TGTGCCTGGAGTATGACTAGCGCTGCCTACGAGCAGTACTTC.